A single sample gave rise to the 22 T cell receptor beta chains below, sequenced in a study of cytomegalovirus exposure and HLA in healthy donors. PCR used 60 Vbeta primers and 13 Jbeta primers. Clones were sequenced by immunoSEQ multiplex PCR, and TCRdb holds only the in-frame ones, with some missing. This table holds roughly 110,000 clones, 82% found once. The sample taken for sequencing was PBMCs. These receptors were taken from a woman aged 18-29 years in good health and CMV-seronegative.

This clone was recorded once. The J gene is TRBJ1-5, the V gene TRBV19; D is uncertain. Germline V gene sequence: CDR1 LNHDA, CDR2 SQIVND (reference sequence). The CDR3 totals 14 residues. The V and J ends lost 5 bases and 7 bases respectively, with 15 bases between them. The DNA of the CDR3 is TGTGCCAGTAGTTCCACCCGGGGAGTCCAGCCCCAGCATTTT. This encodes CASSSTRGVQPQHF.

The chain has TRBV7-2 and TRBJ2-7; TRBD1 agrees at 7 bases. The junction had 6 bases not matched to a gene; V was cut back by 1 base and J by 6 bases. The CDR3 has 14 residues. Germline V gene data show CDR1 as SGHTA and CDR2 as FQGNSA. In nucleotides, the CDR3 is TGTGCCAGCAGCTTAGATGCAGGGGGTCGCGAGCAGTACGTC. The encoded protein is CASSLDAGGREQYV.

The V call is TRBV19, the J call TRBJ2-1; the match to TRBD2 covers 11 bases. Germline-derived CDR1 and CDR2 are LNHDA and SQIVND (reference sequence). The CDR3 has 14 residues. The V and J ends lost 8 bases and 8 bases, in that order; junction bases with no gene match: 8. The CDR3 loop reads CASETGLAGHEQFF. CDR3 sequence (DNA): TGTGCCAGTGAGACTGGACTAGCGGGCCATGAGCAGTTCTTC.

The chain employs TRBV5-1 and TRBJ2-2; D uncertain. Looked up from germline, CDR1 is SGHRS and CDR2 is YFSETQ. With 3 bases removed from V and 7 bases from J, the gap between germline ends came to 10 bases. The CDR3 has 13 amino acids. CDR3 bases: TGCGCCAGCAGCTATACGGGTGACGGGGAGCTGTTTTTT. Translated: CASSYTGDGELFF.

The J gene is TRBJ1-3, the V gene TRBV6-5, with 7 bases aligning to TRBD1. Unmatched junction bases numbered 3, after V lost 2 bases and J lost 2 bases. Germline CDR1 is MNHEY and CDR2 is SVGAGI. The CDR3 has 15 amino acids. CDR3 loop: CASSYTGEAGNTIYF. In DNA, the CDR3 is TGTGCCAGCAGTTACACAGGGGAGGCTGGAAACACCATATATTTT.

The chain combines TRBV29-1 with TRBJ2-1, with D maybe TRBD1 (6 bases). The CDR3 spans 13 residues. CDR1 is SQVTM and CDR2 is ANQGSEA in the germline V gene. V was trimmed by 6 bases and J by 7 bases, leaving 16 bases between them. CDR3 nucleotide sequence: TGCAGCGTCCCCGAGGGGGTGGGTAATGAGCAGTTCTTC. Translating it yields CSVPEGVGNEQFF.

The chain employs TRBV4-1 and TRBJ2-5; perhaps TRBD2 as D (6 bases). Germline-derived CDR1 and CDR2 are MGHRA and YSYEKL. The CDR3 extends over 15 amino acids. Trimming took 3 bases from V and 3 from J, leaving 14 bases between them. CDR3 residues: CASSQTRDPKETQYF. DNA for the CDR3: TGCGCCAGCAGCCAGACTAGGGACCCCAAAGAGACCCAGTACTTC.

The V and J genes are TRBV18 and TRBJ1-1; TRBD1 is a possible D gene (6 bases). The V gene lost 6 bases and the J gene lost 1 base, with 21 bases spanning the gap. The CDR3 is 17 amino acids. CDR1 and CDR2 (germline): KGHSH, LQKENI. CDR3 sequence reads: CASSPEDYRARNTEAFF. Written as DNA, the CDR3 is TGTGCCAGCTCCCCTGAGGATTACAGGGCGCGGAACACTGAAGCTTTCTTT.

V gene TRBV10-3 combines with J gene TRBJ2-7, with D perhaps TRBD1 (6 bases). V was shortened by 6 bases and J by 0 bases, with 9 bases between the two germline ends. CDR3 length equals 13 residues. Germline V gene sequence: CDR1 ENHRY, CDR2 SYGVKD. The CDR3 sequence is CAIRGDTSYEQYF. Here the CDR3 DNA reads TGTGCCATCAGAGGGGACACCTCCTACGAGCAGTACTTC.

The chain recombines TRBV6-6 with TRBJ1-6; D is unclear. The CDR3 length is 15 residues. V was trimmed by 6 bases and J by 1 base, leaving 10 bases between them. Per the germline V gene, CDR1 is MNHNY and CDR2 is SVGAGI (reference sequence). The CDR3 loop is CASSYRESYNSPLHF. The CDR3 DNA sequence: TGTGCCAGCAGCTACCGGGAGTCCTATAATTCACCCCTCCACTTT.

J is TRBJ1-2 and V is TRBV21-1. TRBV21-1 is a recognized pseudogene. The CDR3 totals 10 residues. In DNA, the CDR3 is TGTGCCAGGGGGAGGGATGGCTACACCTTC. It translates to CARGRDGYTF.

In its sample, this clone was seen once. The chain carries TRBV19 and TRBJ1-5, with D unclear. Trimming pared 3 bases from V and 0 bases from J, leaving 9 bases between. CDR1 and CDR2 (germline): LNHDA, SQIVND (reference sequence). This CDR3 comprises 15 residues. The CDR3 spells CASSMLDYSNQPQHF. The DNA of the CDR3 is TGTGCCAGTAGTATGTTGGACTATAGCAATCAGCCCCAGCATTTT. The full variable domain, rest sourced from reference TRBV19 and TRBJ1-5, is DGGITQSPKYLFRKEGQNVTLSCEQNLNHDAMYWYRQDPGQGLRLIYYSQIVNDFQKGDIAEGYSVSREKKESFPLTVTSAQKNPTAFYLCASSMLDYSNQPQHFGDGTRLSIL.

This chain uses TRBV5-1 with TRBJ1-2; the D is unclear. CDR1 and CDR2 (germline): SGHRS, YFSETQ. The V end was cut by 4 bases, the J end by 2 bases, with 15 bases between. This CDR3 has 15 residues. The CDR3 bases are TGCGCCAGCAGCCCGAAGGAGGGCCCGAACTATGGCTACACCTTC. It is translated as CASSPKEGPNYGYTF.

The V call is TRBV29-1, the J call TRBJ1-2; D is perhaps TRBD1 (6 bases). Germline lookup yields CDR1 SQVTM and CDR2 ANQGSEA. The V end was cut by 6 bases, the J end by 2 bases, with 13 bases between. The CDR3 runs to 13 residues. CDR3 sequence reads: CSVGDTGNYGYTF. CDR3 bases: TGCAGCGTGGGGGATACAGGGAACTATGGCTACACCTTC.

CDR3 sequence (DNA): TGTGCCAGCCTTACGGACAGGGGGCTCGAGCAGTACTTC. Encoded protein: CASLTDRGLEQYF. The chain recombines TRBV5-8 with TRBJ2-7; 11 nucleotides agree with TRBD1. Germline V lookup: CDR1 SGHTS, CDR2 YDEGEE. The CDR3 length is 13 residues. Unmatched junction bases numbered 6, after V lost 7 bases and J lost 6 bases.

A single count supports this clone. The chain recombines TRBV5-5 with TRBJ2-5; 9 positions match TRBD1. The CDR3 consists of 17 residues. The V and J ends lost 0 bases and 5 bases, in that order; junction bases with no gene match: 11. Germline CDR1 SGHKS, CDR2 YYEKEE (reference sequence). The CDR3 protein is CASSLGTGVANVETQYF. The CDR3 DNA follows: TGTGCCAGCAGCTTGGGGACAGGGGTTGCGAACGTGGAGACCCAGTACTTC.

The rearrangement joins TRBV4-1 to TRBJ2-1, with D possibly matching TRBD1 (5 bases). This CDR3 spans 14 amino acids. The germline V and J ends were trimmed by 0 bases and 5 bases, with 8 bases remaining between them. CDR1 and CDR2 from the germline V gene are MGHRA and YSYEKL. CDR3 amino acids: CASSQEPRDNEQFF. DNA of the CDR3: TGCGCCAGCAGCCAAGAACCCAGGGACAATGAGCAGTTCTTC.

This clone was counted a few times. The J gene is TRBJ1-5, the V gene TRBV28; TRBD1 aligns across 7 bases. The CDR3 has 15 residues. V shed 2 bases, J shed 5 bases, and the junction held 6 bases outside the gene matches. The V gene's germline CDR1 is MDHEN and CDR2 SYDVKM. In DNA form, the CDR3 reads TGTGCCAGCAGTTTACGAGGGGGCGAGGATCAGCCCCAGCATTTT. It is translated as CASSLRGGEDQPQHF. The entire variable domain, with the rest obtained from reference TRBV28 and TRBJ1-5, is as follows: DVKVTQSSRYLVKRTGEKVFLECVQDMDHENMFWYRQDPGLGLRLIYFSYDVKMKEKGDIPEGYSVSREKKERFSLILESASTNQTSMYLCASSLRGGEDQPQHFGDGTRLSIL.

This clone was seen more than once but under ten times. The V and J genes are TRBV5-5 and TRBJ1-1; possibly TRBD1 for D (5 bases). The CDR3 consists of 15 residues. Trimming took 4 bases from V and 0 from J, leaving 13 bases between them. Germline CDR1 is SGHKS and CDR2 is YYEKEE (reference sequence). The CDR3 is CASSPSTVLNTEAFF. CDR3 in DNA: TGTGCCAGCAGCCCATCGACAGTATTGAACACTGAAGCTTTCTTT.

The CDR3: CASSPRAGGGADTQYF. CDR3 coding DNA: TGTGCCAGCAGCCCCCGGGCGGGGGGTGGGGCAGATACGCAGTATTTT. The V call is TRBV7-2, the J call TRBJ2-3; 8 bases are a match to TRBD2. Germline V gene lookup returns CDR1 SGHTA and CDR2 FQGNSA. The CDR3 length is 16 residues. V trimming: 5 bases; J trimming: 4 bases; junction bases outside the gene matches: 11.

The chain employs TRBV5-1 and TRBJ2-3, with TRBD2 matching over 10 bases. Germline CDR1 reads SGHRS; CDR2 reads YFSETQ. V dropped 3 bases and J dropped 3; count of bases not matched to a gene: 10. The CDR3 covers 17 residues. The CDR3: CASSSRKAGGPTDTQYF. In DNA form, the CDR3 reads TGCGCCAGCAGCTCCCGAAAAGCGGGAGGGCCAACAGATACGCAGTATTTT.

This clone was seen more than once but under ten times. J is TRBJ1-1 and V is TRBV5-1; D perhaps matches TRBD1 (6 bases). CDR3 size: 16 residues. Per the germline V gene, CDR1 is SGHRS and CDR2 is YFSETQ. Trimming removed 1 base from V and 0 bases from J, with 13 bases in between. The CDR3 spells CASSLPNTGLNTEAFF. Here the CDR3 DNA reads TGCGCCAGCAGCTTGCCGAATACAGGGCTGAACACTGAAGCTTTCTTT.